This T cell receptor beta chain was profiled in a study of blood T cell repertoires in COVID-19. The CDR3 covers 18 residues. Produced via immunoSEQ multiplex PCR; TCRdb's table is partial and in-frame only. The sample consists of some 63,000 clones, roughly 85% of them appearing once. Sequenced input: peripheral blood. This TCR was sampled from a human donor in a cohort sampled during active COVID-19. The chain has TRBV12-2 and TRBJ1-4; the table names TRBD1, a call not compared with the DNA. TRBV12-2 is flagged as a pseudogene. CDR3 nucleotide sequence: TGTGCAAGTCGCTTAACGGGACAGGGGGCGCATACTAATGAAAAACTGTTTTTT. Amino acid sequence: CASRLTGQGAHTNEKLFF.